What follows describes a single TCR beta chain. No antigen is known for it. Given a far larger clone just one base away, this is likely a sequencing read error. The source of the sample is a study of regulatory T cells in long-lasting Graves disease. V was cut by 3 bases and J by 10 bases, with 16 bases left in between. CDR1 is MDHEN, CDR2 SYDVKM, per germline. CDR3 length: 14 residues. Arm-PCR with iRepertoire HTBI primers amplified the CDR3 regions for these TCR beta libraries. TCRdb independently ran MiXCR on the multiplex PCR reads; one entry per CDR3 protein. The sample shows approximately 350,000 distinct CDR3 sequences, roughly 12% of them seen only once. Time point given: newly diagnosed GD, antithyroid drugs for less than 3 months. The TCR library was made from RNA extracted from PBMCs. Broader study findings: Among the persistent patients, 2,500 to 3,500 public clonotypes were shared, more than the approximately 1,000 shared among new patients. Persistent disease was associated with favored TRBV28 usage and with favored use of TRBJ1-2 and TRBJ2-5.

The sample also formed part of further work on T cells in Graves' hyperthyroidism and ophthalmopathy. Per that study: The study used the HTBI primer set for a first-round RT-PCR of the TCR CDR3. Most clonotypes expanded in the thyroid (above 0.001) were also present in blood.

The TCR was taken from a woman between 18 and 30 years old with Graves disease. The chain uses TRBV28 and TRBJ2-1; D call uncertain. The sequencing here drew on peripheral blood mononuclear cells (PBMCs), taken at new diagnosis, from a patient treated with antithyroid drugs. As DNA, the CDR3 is TGTGCCAGCAGTTTCGATCCTAGTCAGTACGAGCAGTTCTTC. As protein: CASSFDPSQYEQFF.